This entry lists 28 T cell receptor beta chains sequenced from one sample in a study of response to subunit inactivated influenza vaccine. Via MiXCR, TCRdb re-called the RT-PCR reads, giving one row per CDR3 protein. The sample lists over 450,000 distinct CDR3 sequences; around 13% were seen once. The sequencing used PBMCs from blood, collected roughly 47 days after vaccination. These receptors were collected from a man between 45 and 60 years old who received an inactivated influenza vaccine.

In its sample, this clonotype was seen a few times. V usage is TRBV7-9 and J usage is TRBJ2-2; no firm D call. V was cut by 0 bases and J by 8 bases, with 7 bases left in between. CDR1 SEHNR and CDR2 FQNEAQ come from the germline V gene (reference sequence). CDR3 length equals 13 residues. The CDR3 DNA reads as TGTGCCAGCAGCTTAGCCCTCATAGGGGAGCTGTTTTTT. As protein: CASSLALIGELFF.

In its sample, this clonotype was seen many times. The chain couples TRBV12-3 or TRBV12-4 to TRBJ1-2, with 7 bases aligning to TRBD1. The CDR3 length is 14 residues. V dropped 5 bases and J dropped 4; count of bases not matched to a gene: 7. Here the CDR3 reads CASSKNRGFYGYTF. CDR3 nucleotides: TGTGCCAGCAGTAAGAACAGGGGCTTCTATGGCTACACCTTC.

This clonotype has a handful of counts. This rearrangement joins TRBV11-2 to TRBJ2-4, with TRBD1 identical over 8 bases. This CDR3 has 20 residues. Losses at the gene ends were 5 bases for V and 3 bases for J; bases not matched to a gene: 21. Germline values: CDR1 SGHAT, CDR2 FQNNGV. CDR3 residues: CASSQTSPAGQGADKNIQYF. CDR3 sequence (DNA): TGTGCCAGCAGCCAAACGTCACCCGCCGGGCAGGGGGCAGACAAAAACATTCAGTACTTC.

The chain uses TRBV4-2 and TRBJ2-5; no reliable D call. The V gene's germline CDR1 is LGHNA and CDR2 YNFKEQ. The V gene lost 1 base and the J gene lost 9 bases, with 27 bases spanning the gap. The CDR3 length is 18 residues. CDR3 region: CASSQVSFKTGLNVAQYF. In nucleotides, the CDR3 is TGTGCCAGCAGCCAAGTGTCCTTTAAGACGGGCTTAAACGTGGCCCAGTACTTC.

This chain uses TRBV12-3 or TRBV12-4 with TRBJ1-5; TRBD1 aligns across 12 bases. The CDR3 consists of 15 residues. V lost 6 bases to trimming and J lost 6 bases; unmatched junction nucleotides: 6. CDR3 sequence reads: CASSGDRGRGQPQHF. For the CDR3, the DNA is TGTGCCAGCAGCGGGGACAGGGGGCGAGGTCAGCCCCAGCATTTT.

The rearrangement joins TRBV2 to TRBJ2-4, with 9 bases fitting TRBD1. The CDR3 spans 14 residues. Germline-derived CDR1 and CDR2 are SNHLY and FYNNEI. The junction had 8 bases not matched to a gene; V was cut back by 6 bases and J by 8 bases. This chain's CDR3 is CASRPGQGWDIQYF. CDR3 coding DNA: TGTGCCAGCAGACCGGGACAGGGATGGGACATTCAGTACTTC.

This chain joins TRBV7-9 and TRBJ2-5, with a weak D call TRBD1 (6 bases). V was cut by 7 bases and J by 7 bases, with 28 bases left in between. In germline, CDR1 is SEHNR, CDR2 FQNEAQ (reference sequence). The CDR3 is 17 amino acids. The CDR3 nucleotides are TGTGCCAGCAACCTACTTCACGGGACACCTCCCGGGTGGACCCAGTACTTC. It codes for CASNLLHGTPPGWTQYF.

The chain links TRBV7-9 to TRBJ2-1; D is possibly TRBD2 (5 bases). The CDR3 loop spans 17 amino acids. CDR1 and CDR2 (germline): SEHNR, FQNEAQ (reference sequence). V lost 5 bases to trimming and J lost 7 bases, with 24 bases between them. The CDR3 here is CASSQLQSGPPGNEQFF. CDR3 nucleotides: TGTGCCAGCAGCCAGCTTCAGTCAGGACCCCCGGGGAATGAGCAGTTCTTC.

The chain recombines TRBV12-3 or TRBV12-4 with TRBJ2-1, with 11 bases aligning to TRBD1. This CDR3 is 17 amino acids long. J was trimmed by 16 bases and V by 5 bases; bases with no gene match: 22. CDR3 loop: CASSPSADRGPFKIHFF. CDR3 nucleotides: TGTGCCAGCAGTCCATCCGCGGACAGGGGGCCTTTTAAAATTCATTTCTTC.

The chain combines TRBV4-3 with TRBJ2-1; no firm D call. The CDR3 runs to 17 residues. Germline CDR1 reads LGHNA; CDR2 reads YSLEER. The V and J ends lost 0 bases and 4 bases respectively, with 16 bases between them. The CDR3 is CASSQETQTLLYNEQFF. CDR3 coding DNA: TGCGCCAGCAGCCAAGAAACCCAGACTCTTCTATACAATGAGCAGTTCTTC.

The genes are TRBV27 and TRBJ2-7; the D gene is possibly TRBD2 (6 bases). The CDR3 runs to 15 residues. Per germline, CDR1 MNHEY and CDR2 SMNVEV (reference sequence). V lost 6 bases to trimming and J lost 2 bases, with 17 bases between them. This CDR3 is CASRRPTGTAYEQYF. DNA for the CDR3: TGTGCCAGCAGACGACCAACCGGGACTGCCTACGAGCAGTACTTC.

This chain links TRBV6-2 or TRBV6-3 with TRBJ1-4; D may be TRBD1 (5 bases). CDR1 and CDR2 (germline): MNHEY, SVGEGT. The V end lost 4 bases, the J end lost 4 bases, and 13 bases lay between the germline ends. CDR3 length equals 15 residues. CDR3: CASSSGTDINEKLFF. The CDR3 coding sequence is TGTGCCAGCAGTTCCGGGACCGACATTAATGAAAAACTGTTTTTT.

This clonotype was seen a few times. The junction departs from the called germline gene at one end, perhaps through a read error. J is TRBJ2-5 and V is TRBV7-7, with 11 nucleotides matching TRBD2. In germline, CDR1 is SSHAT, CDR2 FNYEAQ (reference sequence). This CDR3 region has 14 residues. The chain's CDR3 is CASSSTSGGGTQYF. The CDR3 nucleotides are TGTGCTAGCAGCTCTACTAGCGGGGGAGGGACCCAGTACTTC.

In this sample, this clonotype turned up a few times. This chain's CDR3 is CAISESGGISTNYGYTF. CDR3 sequence (DNA): TGTGCCATCAGTGAGTCGGGGGGCATCTCGACTAACTATGGCTACACCTTC. The gene calls are TRBV10-3 and TRBJ1-2, with D possibly being TRBD1 (6 bases). Trimming cost V 0 bases and J 0 bases, with 14 bases left between them. This CDR3 is 17 amino acids long. In germline, CDR1 is ENHRY, CDR2 SYGVKD.

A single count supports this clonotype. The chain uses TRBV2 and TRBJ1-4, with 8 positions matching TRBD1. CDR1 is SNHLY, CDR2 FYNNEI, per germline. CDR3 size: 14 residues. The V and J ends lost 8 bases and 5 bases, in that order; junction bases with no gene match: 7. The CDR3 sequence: CASGGQGQNEKLFF. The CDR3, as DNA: TGTGCCAGCGGTGGACAGGGACAAAATGAAAAACTGTTTTTT. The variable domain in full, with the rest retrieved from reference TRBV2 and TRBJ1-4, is EPEVTQTPSHQVTQMGQEVILRCVPISNHLYFYWYRQILGQKVEFLVSFYNNEISEKSEIFDDQFSVERPDGSNFTLKIRSTKLEDSAMYFCASGGQGQNEKLFFGSGTQLSVL.

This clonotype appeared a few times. As DNA, the CDR3 is TGTGCCAGCAGTTACTCCCTCGGGGCCATGAACACTGAAGCTTTCTTT. This translates into CASSYSLGAMNTEAFF. The chain links TRBV6-5 to TRBJ1-1; TRBD1 is a possible D gene (5 bases). Looked up from germline, CDR1 is MNHEY and CDR2 is SVGAGI. This CDR3 contains 16 residues. V lost 0 bases, J lost 0 bases, and 11 bases lay in between.

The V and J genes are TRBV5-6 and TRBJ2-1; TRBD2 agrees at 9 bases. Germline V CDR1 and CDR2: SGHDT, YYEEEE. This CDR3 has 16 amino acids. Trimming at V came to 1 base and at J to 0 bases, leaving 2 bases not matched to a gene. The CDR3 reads CASSLISGGSYNEQFF. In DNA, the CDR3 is TGTGCCAGCAGCTTGATTAGCGGGGGCTCCTACAATGAGCAGTTCTTC.

The CDR3 DNA reads TGTGCCACCAGCTTGGACAGGGCCAGAGGGAACACCATATATTTT. Its protein is CATSLDRARGNTIYF. V gene TRBV15 combines with J gene TRBJ1-3; TRBD1 matches 8 bases. This CDR3 contains 15 residues. The V segment lost 5 bases and the J segment 7 bases; nucleotides outside the gene matches: 10. The germline V gene encodes CDR1 LNHNV and CDR2 YYDKDF (reference sequence).

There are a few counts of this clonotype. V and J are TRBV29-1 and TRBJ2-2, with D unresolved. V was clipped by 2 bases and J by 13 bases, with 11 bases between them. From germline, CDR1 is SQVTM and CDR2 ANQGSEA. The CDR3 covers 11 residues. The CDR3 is CSVEKGSLLFF. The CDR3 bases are TGCAGCGTTGAAAAAGGGTCGTTGCTGTTTTTT.

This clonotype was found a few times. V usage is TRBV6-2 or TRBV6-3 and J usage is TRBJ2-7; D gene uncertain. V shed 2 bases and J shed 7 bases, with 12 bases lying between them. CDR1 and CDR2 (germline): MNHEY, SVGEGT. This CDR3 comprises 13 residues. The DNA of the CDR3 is TGTGCCAGCAGTTACAGGACCCGTTGGGAGCAGTACTTC. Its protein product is CASSYRTRWEQYF.

The chain's CDR3 is CASRMTGNTEAFF. In DNA form, the CDR3 reads TGTGCCAGCAGGATGACAGGCAACACTGAAGCTTTCTTT. The genes are TRBV2 and TRBJ1-1, with D possibly being TRBD1 (6 bases). CDR1 is SNHLY and CDR2 is FYNNEI in the germline V gene. The CDR3 loop spans 13 amino acids. V was shortened by 6 bases and J by 2 bases, with 10 bases between the two germline ends. Complete variable domain (other parts from reference TRBV2 and TRBJ1-1): EPEVTQTPSHQVTQMGQEVILRCVPISNHLYFYWYRQILGQKVEFLVSFYNNEISEKSEIFDDQFSVERPDGSNFTLKIRSTKLEDSAMYFCASRMTGNTEAFFGQGTRLTVV.

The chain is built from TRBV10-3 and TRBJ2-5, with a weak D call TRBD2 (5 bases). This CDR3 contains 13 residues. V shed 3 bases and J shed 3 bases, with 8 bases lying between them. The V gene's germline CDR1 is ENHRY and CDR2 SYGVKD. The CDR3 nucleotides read TGTGCCATCAGTGACCGGCGGGAAGAGACCCAGTACTTC. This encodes CAISDRREETQYF.

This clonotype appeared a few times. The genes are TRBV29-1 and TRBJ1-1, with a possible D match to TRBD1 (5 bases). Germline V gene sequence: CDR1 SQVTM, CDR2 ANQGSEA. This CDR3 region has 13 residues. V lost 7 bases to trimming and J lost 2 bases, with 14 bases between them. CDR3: CSAQGGGNTEAFF. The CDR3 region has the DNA TGCAGCGCCCAGGGTGGGGGTAACACTGAAGCTTTCTTT.

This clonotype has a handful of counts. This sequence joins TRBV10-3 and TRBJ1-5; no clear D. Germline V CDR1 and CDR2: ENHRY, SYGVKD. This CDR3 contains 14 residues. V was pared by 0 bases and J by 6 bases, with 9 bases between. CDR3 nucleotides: TGTGCCATCAGTGAGTCGATTGGGAGTCAGCCCCAGCATTTT. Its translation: CAISESIGSQPQHF.

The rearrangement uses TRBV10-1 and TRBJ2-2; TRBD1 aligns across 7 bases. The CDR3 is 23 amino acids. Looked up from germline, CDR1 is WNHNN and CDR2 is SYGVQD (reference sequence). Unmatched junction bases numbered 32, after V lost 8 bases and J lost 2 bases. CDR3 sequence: CASDVRENTGVGWGLSNTGELFF. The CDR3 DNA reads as TGCGCCAGCGACGTCCGAGAAAATACAGGGGTGGGGTGGGGATTAAGTAACACCGGGGAGCTGTTTTTT.

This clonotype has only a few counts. The CDR3 loop reads CASATRGRTGELFF. In DNA form, the CDR3 reads TGTGCCAGCGCTACAAGGGGAAGGACCGGGGAGCTGTTTTTT. The V and J genes are TRBV7-9 and TRBJ2-2; tentatively, D is TRBD1 (5 bases). This CDR3 has 14 residues. V dropped 8 bases and J dropped 5 bases, with 15 bases sitting between them. Germline-derived CDR1 and CDR2 are SEHNR and FQNEAQ (reference sequence).

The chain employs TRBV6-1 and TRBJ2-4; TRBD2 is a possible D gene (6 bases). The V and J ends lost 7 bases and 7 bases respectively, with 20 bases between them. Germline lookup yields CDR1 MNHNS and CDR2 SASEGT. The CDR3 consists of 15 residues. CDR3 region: CASTPGRDSGNIQYF. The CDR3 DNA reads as TGTGCCAGCACTCCCGGGCGGGACTCTGGGAACATTCAGTACTTC.

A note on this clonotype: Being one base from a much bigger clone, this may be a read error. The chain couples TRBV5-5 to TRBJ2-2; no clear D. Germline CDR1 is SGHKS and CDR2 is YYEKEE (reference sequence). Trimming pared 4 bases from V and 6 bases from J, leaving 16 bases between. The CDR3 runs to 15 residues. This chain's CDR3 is CASSPVRVSAGELFF. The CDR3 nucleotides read TGTGCCAGCAGCCCTGTTAGAGTTTCCGCCGGGGAGCTGTTTTTT.